The sequence of this TCR beta chain was determined in a study of post-analysis software for immune sequencing data. Trimming pared 0 bases from V and 4 bases from J, leaving 18 bases between. The CDR3 has 17 residues. The V gene's germline CDR1 is SGHRS and CDR2 YFSETQ. Study-wide results and limits: Diversity measured as normalized Chao1 was significantly lower in multiple sclerosis patients than in controls. TRBV segments more frequent in patients than in controls numbered five and included TRBV5-6, TRBV5-1 and TRBV20-1.

Unique molecular identifiers were carried by the TCR beta cDNA libraries. Some 500,000 cDNA molecules were recovered from an input of about 1 to 10 million T cells. One entry per CDR3 protein results from TCRdb running MiXCR on the PCR reads. The table records 170,000 or so distinct CDR3 sequences, approximately 31% of them present only once. This clonotype came up many times. The antigen is undetermined. The sequencing input was blood. The sequence was collected from a girl between 10 and 17 years old with multiple sclerosis. The genes are TRBV5-1 and TRBJ2-3; no clear D gene. CDR3 amino acids: CASSLEGSLTLADTQYF. The DNA for the CDR3 is TGCGCCAGCAGCTTGGAAGGCTCGCTAACCTTGGCAGATACGCAGTATTTT. The full variable domain, in which reference TRBV5-1 and TRBJ2-3 provide the parts outside the CDR3, is KAGVTQTPRYLIKTRGQQVTLSCSPISGHRSVSWYQQTPGQGLQFLFEYFSETQRNKGNFPGRFSGRQFSNSRSEMNVSTLELGDSALYLCASSLEGSLTLADTQYFGPGTRLTVL.